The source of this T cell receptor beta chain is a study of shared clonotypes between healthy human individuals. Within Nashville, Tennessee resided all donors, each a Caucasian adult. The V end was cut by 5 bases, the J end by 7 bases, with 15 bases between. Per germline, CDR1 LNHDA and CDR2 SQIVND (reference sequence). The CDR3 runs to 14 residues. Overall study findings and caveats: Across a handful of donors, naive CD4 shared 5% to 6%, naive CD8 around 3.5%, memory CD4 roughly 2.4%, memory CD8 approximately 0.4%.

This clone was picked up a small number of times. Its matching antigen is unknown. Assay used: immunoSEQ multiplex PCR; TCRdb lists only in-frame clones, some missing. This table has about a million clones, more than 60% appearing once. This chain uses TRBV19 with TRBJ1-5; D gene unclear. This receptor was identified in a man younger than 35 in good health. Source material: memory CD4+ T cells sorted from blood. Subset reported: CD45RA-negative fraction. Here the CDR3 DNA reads TGTGCCAGTAGTGTCACTGGTAGTGGACAGCCCCAGCATTTT. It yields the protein CASSVTGSGQPQHF.